One and the same sample provided the 13 T cell receptor beta chains below, sequenced in a study of blood T cell repertoires in COVID-19. Generated by immunoSEQ multiplex PCR, the TCRdb table keeps only in-frame clones and is missing some. The repertoire holds approximately 270,000 clones, around 93% seen once, with approximately 1.2% in the top ten. Material: PBMCs or T cells enriched from blood (not recorded which). These receptors were collected from a human donor in a cohort exposed to, infected with or recovered from COVID-19 (not recorded which). The donor label of this sample is uncertain.

The rearrangement links TRBV19 to TRBJ1-1; 7 bases align to TRBD1. From germline, CDR1 is LNHDA and CDR2 SQIVND (reference sequence). V lost 4 bases to trimming and J lost 5 bases; unmatched junction nucleotides: 10. The CDR3 covers 15 residues. The CDR3 DNA reads as TGTGCCAGTAGTACAAGGACGAGGGGGCGGACTGAAGCTTTCTTT. The encoded protein is CASSTRTRGRTEAFF.

This rearrangement joins TRBV6-5 to TRBJ1-1; 8 bases are shared with TRBD1. The CDR3 length is 13 residues. Germline V gene data show CDR1 as MNHEY and CDR2 as SVGAGI. V shed 6 bases and J 4 bases; nucleotides not matched to a gene: 4. The CDR3 region is CASRTQGGTEAFF. As DNA, the CDR3 is TGTGCCAGCAGGACACAGGGGGGCACTGAAGCTTTCTTT.

This chain connects TRBV7-6 to TRBJ1-3, with 9 bases aligning to TRBD1. Germline loops: CDR1 SGHVS, CDR2 FNYEAQ. Unmatched junction bases numbered 1, after V lost 1 base and J lost 0 bases. This CDR3 region has 16 residues. The CDR3 bases are TGTGCCAGCAGCTTAGTACAGGGGGCCTCTGGAAACACCATATATTTT. Protein: CASSLVQGASGNTIYF.

The gene calls are TRBV10-3 and TRBJ1-4; 9 nucleotides align to TRBD1. The CDR3 sequence is 15 residues long. Unmatched junction bases numbered 9, after V lost 10 bases and J lost 3 bases. Germline CDR1 and CDR2: ENHRY and SYGVKD. The CDR3 reads CATMGQGLANEKLFF. CDR3 DNA: TGTGCCACCATGGGACAGGGATTAGCTAATGAAAAACTGTTTTTT.

The chain employs TRBV7-2 and TRBJ2-7, with TRBD2 matching 11 bases. Unmatched junction bases numbered 9, after V lost 5 bases and J lost 3 bases. Germline lookup yields CDR1 SGHTA and CDR2 FQGNSA. The length of the CDR3 is 16 residues. The CDR3 nucleotides read TGTGCCAGCAGCCAATCTCCGGGACTAGCGGACTACGAGCAGTACTTC. Translated, it gives CASSQSPGLADYEQYF.

V and J are TRBV2 and TRBJ1-2, with 9 bases lining up with TRBD1. Germline loops: CDR1 SNHLY, CDR2 FYNNEI. V dropped 3 bases and J dropped 6; count of bases not matched to a gene: 5. CDR3 size: 14 residues. CDR3 amino acids: CASSDLNRGHGYTF. In nucleotides, the CDR3 is TGTGCCAGCAGTGATCTCAACAGGGGGCATGGCTACACCTTC.

The chain's CDR3 is CSAERDRRVEAFF. The CDR3 nucleotides are TGCAGCGCCGAACGGGACAGGAGGGTGGAAGCTTTCTTT. The genes are TRBV29-1 and TRBJ1-1; 8 bases match TRBD1. CDR1 is SQVTM, CDR2 ANQGSEA, per germline. The ends lost 7 bases at V and 8 bases at J; junction bases unmatched: 12. The CDR3 is 13 residues long.

This clone has a single count. This chain links TRBV30 with TRBJ2-5; D might be TRBD2 (7 bases). Germline V gene sequence: CDR1 GTSNPN, CDR2 SVGIG (reference sequence). This CDR3 region has 12 residues. Between the trimmed V and J ends, which lost 1 base and 9 bases, there was a span of 12 bases. CDR3 loop: CAWSAIGGPQYF. In DNA, the CDR3 is TGTGCCTGGAGTGCCATCGGGGGGCCCCAGTACTTC.

The chain employs TRBV5-4 and TRBJ2-3, with 7 bases aligning to TRBD2. V was pared by 3 bases and J by 3 bases, with 10 bases of the junction left unmatched. Germline CDR1 is SGHNT and CDR2 is YYREEE (reference sequence). The CDR3 is 16 amino acids. This chain's CDR3 is CASSSKAGYATDTQYF. CDR3 sequence (DNA): TGTGCCAGCAGCTCGAAAGCGGGGTACGCAACAGATACGCAGTATTTT.

The chain recombines TRBV4-1 with TRBJ2-7, with D possibly being TRBD2 (6 bases). The CDR3 totals 14 residues. The germline V gene encodes CDR1 MGHRA and CDR2 YSYEKL. The V gene lost 1 base and the J gene lost 7 bases, with 14 bases spanning the gap. The CDR3 region is CASSQAAPAGEQYF. DNA of the CDR3: TGCGCCAGCAGCCAAGCAGCCCCGGCGGGGGAGCAGTACTTC.

The chain is built from TRBV2 and TRBJ1-1; D remains unclear. Trimming stripped 2 bases from V and 7 bases from J, with 26 bases between. Germline V gives CDR1 SNHLY, CDR2 FYNNEI. The CDR3 contains 18 residues. The CDR3 reads CASSEWAGKSGFGGEAFF. In DNA, the CDR3 is TGTGCCAGCAGTGAATGGGCTGGAAAGAGTGGGTTTGGAGGTGAAGCTTTCTTT.

CDR3 DNA sequence: TGCGCCAGCAGCCAAGATCTCGGAAACAGGGGGTTGGCTTTCTTT. It yields the protein CASSQDLGNRGLAFF. The chain joins TRBV4-3 to TRBJ1-1, with TRBD1 matching over 8 bases. V gave up 0 bases and J gave up 11 bases; unmatched junction bases: 11. The CDR3 is 15 residues long. Germline CDR1 and CDR2: LGHNA and YSLEER.

The chain uses TRBV7-2 and TRBJ1-1; D is uncertain. The CDR3 has 13 residues. Trimming took off 5 bases at V and 4 bases at J, with 11 bases between the two ends. Germline lookup yields CDR1 SGHTA and CDR2 FQGNSA. CDR3 DNA sequence: TGTGCCAGCAGCCCCCCCTCAGGCACTGAAGCTTTCTTT. This codes for CASSPPSGTEAFF.